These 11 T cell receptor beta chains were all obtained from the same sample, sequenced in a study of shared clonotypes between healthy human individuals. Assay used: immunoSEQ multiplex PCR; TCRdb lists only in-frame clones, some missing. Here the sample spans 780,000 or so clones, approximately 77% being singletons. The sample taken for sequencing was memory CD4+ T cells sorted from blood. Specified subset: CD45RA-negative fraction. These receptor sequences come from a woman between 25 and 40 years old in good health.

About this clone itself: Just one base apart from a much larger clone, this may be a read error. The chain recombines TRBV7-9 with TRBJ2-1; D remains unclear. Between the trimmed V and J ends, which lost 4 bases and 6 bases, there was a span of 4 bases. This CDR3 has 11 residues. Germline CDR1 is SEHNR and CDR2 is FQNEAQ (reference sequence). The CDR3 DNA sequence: TGTGCCAGCAGCTCCCTCAATGAGCAGTTCTTC. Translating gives CASSSLNEQFF.

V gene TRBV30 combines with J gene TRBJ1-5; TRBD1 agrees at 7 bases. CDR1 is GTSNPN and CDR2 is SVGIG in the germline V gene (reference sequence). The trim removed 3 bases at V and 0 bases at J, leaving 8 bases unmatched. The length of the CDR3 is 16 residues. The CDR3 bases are TGTGCCTGGAGCGTGAAGGGGGCATATAGCAATCAGCCCCAGCATTTT. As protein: CAWSVKGAYSNQPQHF.

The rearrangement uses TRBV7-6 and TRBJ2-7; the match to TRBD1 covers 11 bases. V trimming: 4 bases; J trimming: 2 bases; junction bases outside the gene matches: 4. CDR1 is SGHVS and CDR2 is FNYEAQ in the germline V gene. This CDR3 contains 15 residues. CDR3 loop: CASSSPGQGAYEQYF. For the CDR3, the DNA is TGTGCCAGCAGCTCCCCGGGACAGGGGGCCTACGAGCAGTACTTC.

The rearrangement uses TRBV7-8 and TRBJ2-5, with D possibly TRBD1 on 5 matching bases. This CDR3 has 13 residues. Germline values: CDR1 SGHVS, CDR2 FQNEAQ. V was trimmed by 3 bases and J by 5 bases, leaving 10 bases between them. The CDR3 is CASSLAGLETQYF. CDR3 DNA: TGTGCCAGCAGCTTGGCAGGGCTGGAGACCCAGTACTTC.

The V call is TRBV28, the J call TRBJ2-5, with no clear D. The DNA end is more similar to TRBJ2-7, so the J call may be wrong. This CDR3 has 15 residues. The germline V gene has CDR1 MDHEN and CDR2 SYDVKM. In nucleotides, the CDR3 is TGTGCCAGCAGTTTTCGCAGTGTGAGCTCCTACGAGCAGTACTTC. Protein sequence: CASSFRSVSSYEQYF.

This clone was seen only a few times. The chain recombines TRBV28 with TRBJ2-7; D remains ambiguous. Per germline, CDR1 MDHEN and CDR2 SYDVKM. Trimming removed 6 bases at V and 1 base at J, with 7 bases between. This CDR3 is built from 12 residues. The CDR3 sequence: CASRGGSYEQYF. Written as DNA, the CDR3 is TGTGCCAGCAGGGGTGGGTCCTACGAGCAGTACTTC.

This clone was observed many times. In DNA, the CDR3 is TGTGCCAGCAGCTTGGAGGACAGGGGCTACACCTTC. Amino acids: CASSLEDRGYTF. J is TRBJ1-2 and V is TRBV11-2, with 7 bases identical to TRBD1. The junction had 3 bases not matched to a gene; V was cut back by 3 bases and J by 8 bases. Germline V gene data show CDR1 as SGHAT and CDR2 as FQNNGV. The CDR3 consists of 12 residues. The full variable domain, with the rest looked up from reference TRBV11-2 and TRBJ1-2, is EAGVAQSPRYKIIEKRQSVAFWCNPISGHATLYWYQQILGQGPKLLIQFQNNGVVDDSQLPKDRFSAERLKGVDSTLKIQPAKLEDSAVYLCASSLEDRGYTFGSGTRLTVV.

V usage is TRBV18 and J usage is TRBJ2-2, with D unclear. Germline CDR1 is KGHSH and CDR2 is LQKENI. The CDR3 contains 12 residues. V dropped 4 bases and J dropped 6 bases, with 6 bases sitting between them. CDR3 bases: TGTGCCAGCTCACGCCTGCCCGGGGAGCTGTTTTTT. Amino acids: CASSRLPGELFF.

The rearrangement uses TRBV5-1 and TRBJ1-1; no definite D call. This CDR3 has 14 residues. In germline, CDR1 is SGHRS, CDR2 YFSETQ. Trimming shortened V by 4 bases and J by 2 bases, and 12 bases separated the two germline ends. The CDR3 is CASSPPGGNTEAFF. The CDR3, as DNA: TGCGCCAGCAGCCCCCCGGGAGGCAACACTGAAGCTTTCTTT.

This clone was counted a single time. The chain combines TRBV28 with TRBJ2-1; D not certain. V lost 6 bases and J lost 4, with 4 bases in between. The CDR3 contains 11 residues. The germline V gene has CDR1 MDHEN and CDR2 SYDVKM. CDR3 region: CASRRYNEQFF. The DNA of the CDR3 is TGTGCCAGCAGGCGTTACAATGAGCAGTTCTTC.

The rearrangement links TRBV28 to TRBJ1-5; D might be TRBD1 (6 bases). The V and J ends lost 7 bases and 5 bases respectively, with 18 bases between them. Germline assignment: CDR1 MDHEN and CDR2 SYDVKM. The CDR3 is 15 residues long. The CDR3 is CASTDRRGAYQPQHF. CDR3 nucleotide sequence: TGTGCCAGCACTGATCGTAGGGGGGCGTATCAGCCCCAGCATTTT.